These T cell receptor beta chains were read from a single sample in a study of T cells expressing NK-cell markers. TCRdb re-called the 5' RACE reads and catalogs CDR3 proteins one per entry, DNA excluded. The sample is made up of more than 250,000 distinct CDR3 sequences, and the top ten hold about 0.4% of it. The sequenced sample consisted of blood T cells: a sorted CD56 or NKG2C T cell subset, CD4+ or CD8+ T cells, or bulk PBMC T cells (not recorded which). All receptors come from a man aged 18-30 years in good health. Each CDR3 is given with its conserved first and last residue. The order of the fields is V gene, J gene, CDR3 protein.

>TRBV12-3/TRBV12-4|TRBJ2-1
CASSPIAVSYNEQFF
>TRBV30|TRBJ1-4
CAWVGQAPEKLFF
>TRBV2|TRBJ2-3
CARRSPPGRGTDTQYF
>TRBV3-1|TRBJ1-2
CASSQKRVAGYTF
>TRBV20-1|TRBJ2-5
CSAFGTQETQYF
>TRBV20-1|TRBJ2-5
CSALVSQNSKETQYF
>TRBV7-2|TRBJ1-1
CASSVRDVRGQAFF
>TRBV28|TRBJ2-5
CASNSPRKTQYF
>TRBV12-3/TRBV12-4|TRBJ2-1
CASRGSGMGSYNEQFF
>TRBV10-3|TRBJ1-3
CANAEGTGLLSGNTIYF
>TRBV12-3/TRBV12-4|TRBJ2-1
CASSLYSSGSRDNEQFF
>TRBV24-1|TRBJ2-1
CATSDGTGAVFNEQFF
>TRBV11-2|TRBJ2-2
CASSFKIPGDSREGNTGELFF
>TRBV5-1|TRBJ2-1
CASSPRQGVAEQFF
>TRBV6-5|TRBJ1-4
CASSYRQGIDEKLFF
>TRBV12-3/TRBV12-4|TRBJ1-5
CASSFTGQGGVHQPQHF
>TRBV6-5|TRBJ2-7
CASSYSQGGYEQYF
>TRBV20-1|TRBJ2-7
CSATGNIYEQYF
>TRBV18|TRBJ2-1
CASSPTGQGGEQFF
>TRBV25-1|TRBJ2-7
CASSKGSEQYF
>TRBV25-1|TRBJ2-5
CASSAGEGWQETQYF
>TRBV20-1|TRBJ2-1
CSALSTVYNEQFF
>TRBV2|TRBJ1-2
CASSETGTGDGYTF
>TRBV7-2|TRBJ2-7
CASSLGMRTSNYEQYF
>TRBV20-1|TRBJ1-1
CSARGWGGQWNTEAFF
>TRBV11-2|TRBJ2-1
CASSKRWGNNEQFF
>TRBV4-3|TRBJ2-4
CASSHIGTSGSQNIQYF
>TRBV6-2/TRBV6-3|TRBJ2-1
CASSPSPSRPLSYNEQFF
>TRBV29-1|TRBJ2-2
CSAWGQMTPGELFF
>TRBV6-2/TRBV6-3|TRBJ2-1
CASSPESEQFF
>TRBV20-1|TRBJ2-1
CSARDPLDTLLYNEQFF
>TRBV19|TRBJ2-1
CASSRVAGDLYNEQFF
>TRBV24-1|TRBJ2-1
CATRDGSGGQFF
>TRBV4-1|TRBJ2-2
CASTKTGTGITGELFF
>TRBV4-2|TRBJ2-1
CASSQESGSMDEQFF
>TRBV19|TRBJ2-6
CSSTGPGANVLTF
>TRBV9|TRBJ1-1
CASSAGALTEAFF
>TRBV6-2/TRBV6-3|TRBJ2-1
CASSNRRTGATYNEQFF
>TRBV5-1|TRBJ2-1
CASRTDRGLYNEQFF
>TRBV6-1|TRBJ2-7
CASVAGQGKTYEQYF
>TRBV12-3/TRBV12-4|TRBJ2-1
CASSLSGELGEQFF
>TRBV20-1|TRBJ2-5
CSARDLGRSWETQYF
>TRBV19|TRBJ2-2
CAGGTGLAGELFF
>TRBV5-1|TRBJ2-5
CASSPGADLEETQYF
>TRBV20-1|TRBJ2-1
CSARGTSGNNEQFF
>TRBV20-1|TRBJ1-5
CSARVDNSNQPQHF
>TRBV12-3/TRBV12-4|TRBJ1-1
CASSLQTGRSEAFF
>TRBV7-2|TRBJ2-2
CASSPRGRAGGTGELFF
>TRBV6-1|TRBJ1-3
CASSQISRGTNTIYF
>TRBV6-2/TRBV6-3|TRBJ2-2
CASSRFPGELFF
>TRBV7-6|TRBJ2-3
CASRWGGATDTQYF
>TRBV20-1|TRBJ2-3
CSAARALNTQYF
>TRBV7-2|TRBJ2-5
CASSLVLATETQYF
>TRBV27|TRBJ2-3
CASSLKTVNSAQIRNWTDTQYF
>TRBV20-1|TRBJ2-3
CSARGGLASTDTQYF
>TRBV12-3/TRBV12-4|TRBJ2-2
CASSSGPLLDTGELFF
>TRBV18|TRBJ1-5
CASSPWGGNQPQHF
>TRBV29-1|TRBJ2-5
CSVNKPQGRGWTQYF
>TRBV7-3|TRBJ2-3
CASSSIAAADTQYF